The TCR beta chain described here comes from a study of T cell repertoires in cytomegalovirus infection. Findings and caveats of the study: People with CMV and the relevant HLA were identified by cumulative public TCR beta family frequency.

One entry per CDR3 protein, called by TCRdb with MiXCR from the reads. The sample has roughly 230,000 distinct CDR3 sequences, approximately 22% seen once; the top ten hold 15% to 20%. Turning to this clonotype: Its antigen is unidentified. This could be a read error, since a much larger clone is one nucleotide away.

Per germline, CDR1 MGHRA and CDR2 YSYEKL. V was trimmed by 4 bases and J by 1 base, leaving 17 bases between them. This CDR3 region has 16 residues. The chain uses TRBV4-1 and TRBJ2-7; possible D gene TRBD1, 6 bases. The material sequenced was CD8+ T cells from PBMCs. This TCR derives from a human donor in good health (CMV status not recorded). Some clones in this sample may be carry-over from other donors' samples. In nucleotides, the CDR3 is TGCGCCAGCAGCCGCCTCCTGGAACAGGGTTCCTACGAGCAGTACTTC. This gives the protein CASSRLLEQGSYEQYF.